In its sample, the clone carrying this T cell receptor (beta chain) was seen many times. This CDR3 has 13 residues. Trimming shortened V by 0 bases and J by 9 bases, and 8 bases separated the two germline ends. The V gene's germline CDR1 is MNHEY and CDR2 SVGEGT. Construction of the TCR beta libraries employed iRepertoire HTBI primers in conjunction with Arm-PCR of CDR3 regions. A single record per CDR3 protein comes from TCRdb applying MiXCR to the multiplex PCR reads. This table holds roughly 430,000 distinct CDR3 sequences, over 20% found once. Time point in this sample: persistent/refractory GD, antithyroid drugs over 5 years with positive TRAb. RNA extracted from PBMCs served as the sequencing template. These data are taken from a study of regulatory T cells in long-lasting Graves disease.

The sequences come from peripheral blood mononuclear cells (PBMCs), collected when the disease was refractory, from a patient treated with antithyroid drugs. The gene calls are TRBV6-2 or TRBV6-3 and TRBJ2-2; TRBD2 is a possible D gene (6 bases). This clonotype was sampled from a female donor with Graves disease. CDR3 DNA sequence: TGTGCCAGCAGTTACTCGAGGGACTGGGAGCTGTTTTTT. Amino acid sequence: CASSYSRDWELFF.